These 14 T cell receptor beta chains originate from one sample sequenced in a study of T cell responses to AZD1222 COVID-19 vaccine. Method: immunoSEQ multiplex PCR; TCRdb's copy keeps in-frame clones and lacks some. The sample carries 100,000 to 150,000 clones, around 87% recorded once. The sequences come from peripheral blood, collected on day 0 of AZD1222 vaccination. These receptor sequences come from an adult in good health.

This chain links TRBV7-9 with TRBJ1-1, with TRBD1 matching 8 bases. The V gene's germline CDR1 is SEHNR and CDR2 FQNEAQ (reference sequence). The length of the CDR3 is 16 residues. With 2 bases clipped from V and 5 bases from J, the junction kept 10 bases outside the gene matches. The CDR3 loop is CASSLRVGTGGTEAFF. As DNA, the CDR3 is TGTGCCAGCAGCTTAAGGGTAGGGACAGGAGGGACTGAAGCTTTCTTT. The full variable domain, in which reference TRBV7-9 and TRBJ1-1 provide the parts outside the CDR3, is DTGVSQNPRHKITKRGQNVTFRCDPISEHNRLYWYRQTLGQGPEFLTYFQNEAQLEKSRLLSDRFSAERPKGSFSTLEIQRTEQGDSAMYLCASSLRVGTGGTEAFFGQGTRLTVV.

The CDR3 coding sequence is TGTGCCAGTTCCGGGACAGGGACGTCGGGCTACACCTTC. Its translation is CASSGTGTSGYTF. The genes are TRBV12-3 or TRBV12-4 and TRBJ1-2, with 9 nucleotides matching TRBD1. This CDR3 contains 13 residues. Trimming removed 9 bases from V and 8 bases from J; junction bases left unmatched: 10.

The gene calls are TRBV11-1 and TRBJ1-1; TRBD1 aligns across 8 bases. V was pared by 6 bases and J by 5 bases, with 11 bases of the junction left unmatched. Germline V lookup: CDR1 SGHAT, CDR2 FQDESV (reference sequence). The CDR3 covers 15 residues. The CDR3 reads CASRGDRGRLTEAFF. In DNA, the CDR3 is TGTGCCAGCAGGGGAGACAGGGGTCGATTAACTGAAGCTTTCTTT.

This chain links TRBV30 with TRBJ1-3; D remains unclear. Per the germline V gene, CDR1 is GTSNPN and CDR2 is SVGIG (reference sequence). Trimming removed 0 bases from V and 5 bases from J, with 8 bases in between. This CDR3 has 13 residues. This CDR3 is CAWSVGGRNTIYF. DNA of the CDR3: TGTGCCTGGAGTGTAGGCGGCAGAAACACCATATATTTT.

The V gene is TRBV28, the J gene TRBJ2-7, with D perhaps matching TRBD1 (7 bases). Trimming stripped 3 bases from V and 1 base from J, with 10 bases between. The germline gives CDR1 MDHEN, CDR2 SYDVKM. The CDR3 has 14 residues. DNA for the CDR3: TGTGCCAGCAGTTTCAGGGGGGTGTCCTACGAGCAGTACTTC. It codes for CASSFRGVSYEQYF.

The rearrangement links TRBV2 to TRBJ2-3; D might be TRBD2 (5 bases). The V gene's germline CDR1 is SNHLY and CDR2 FYNNEI. V lost 1 base, J lost 2 bases, and 10 bases lay in between. The CDR3 has 15 amino acids. This chain's CDR3 is CASSEGTQPTDTQYF. Written as DNA, the CDR3 is TGTGCCAGCAGTGAAGGGACTCAGCCCACAGATACGCAGTATTTT.

The V gene is TRBV5-4, the J gene TRBJ2-3, with D hard to call. Looked up from germline, CDR1 is SGHNT and CDR2 is YYREEE (reference sequence). Trimming took 0 bases from V and 5 from J, leaving 7 bases between them. This CDR3 is built from 13 residues. Here the CDR3 reads CASSLDLKDTQYF. The CDR3 DNA follows: TGTGCCAGCAGCTTGGATCTCAAAGATACGCAGTATTTT.

J is TRBJ2-1 and V is TRBV3-1 (or the pseudogene TRBV3-2); D perhaps matches TRBD1 (6 bases). Germline V gene lookup returns CDR1 LGHDT and CDR2 YNNKEL (reference sequence). Trimming left V 4 bases short and J 0 bases short, with 13 bases between. This CDR3 has 16 amino acids. Here the CDR3 DNA reads TGTGCCAGCAGCCGACGAGGGGGTAGCTCCTACAATGAGCAGTTCTTC. Translating it yields CASSRRGGSSYNEQFF.

This clone was counted a few times. The chain combines TRBV7-9 with TRBJ2-7; maybe TRBD1 (6 bases). V was trimmed by 10 bases and J by 0 bases, leaving 13 bases between them. Germline V lookup: CDR1 SEHNR, CDR2 FQNEAQ (reference sequence). The CDR3 contains 13 residues. The CDR3 sequence: CATQGKSSYEQYF. The CDR3 coding sequence is TGTGCCACACAGGGAAAAAGCTCCTACGAGCAGTACTTC.

This clone was seen only once. V and J are TRBV7-6 and TRBJ2-1, with 10 bases fitting TRBD2. Germline V gene lookup returns CDR1 SGHVS and CDR2 FNYEAQ. The CDR3 length is 14 residues. Unmatched junction bases numbered 6, after V lost 1 base and J lost 12 bases. The CDR3 here is CASSLGTSGAGQFF. The CDR3 bases are TGTGCCAGCAGCTTAGGTACTAGCGGGGCAGGGCAGTTCTTC.

The chain couples TRBV4-1 to TRBJ2-5; D could derive from TRBD1 or TRBD2 (5 bases each). The V gene lost 3 bases and the J gene lost 7 bases, with 15 bases spanning the gap. Germline lookup yields CDR1 MGHRA and CDR2 YSYEKL. The CDR3 is made up of 14 amino acids. The CDR3 DNA is TGCGCCAGCAGCCAGGCTGGGACGGTGGGGACCCAGTACTTC. It is translated as CASSQAGTVGTQYF.

The J gene is TRBJ2-1, the V gene TRBV3-1 (or the pseudogene TRBV3-2); D is uncertain. CDR1 and CDR2 (germline): LGHDT, YNNKEL (reference sequence). V gave up 1 base and J gave up 1 base, with 8 bases separating them. There are 15 residues in the CDR3. The CDR3 DNA is TGTGCCAGCAGCCAAGGGGCGGCTTCCTACAATGAGCAGTTCTTC. Protein product: CASSQGAASYNEQFF.

The chain has TRBV28 and TRBJ1-5; D unclear. V was trimmed by 2 bases and J by 2 bases, leaving 10 bases between them. The CDR3 sequence is 15 residues long. In germline, CDR1 is MDHEN, CDR2 SYDVKM. The CDR3, as DNA: TGTGCCAGCAGTTTAACGGGTTCTGGCAATCAGCCCCAGCATTTT. Residues: CASSLTGSGNQPQHF.

The chain links TRBV5-1 to TRBJ2-7, with 7 bases identical to TRBD1. The V and J ends lost 4 bases and 2 bases, in that order; junction bases with no gene match: 12. Germline CDR1 is SGHRS and CDR2 is YFSETQ. This CDR3 spans 16 amino acids. CDR3 protein: CASSRPPGTAAYEQYF. CDR3 nucleotides: TGCGCCAGCAGCCGCCCCCCCGGGACAGCAGCCTACGAGCAGTACTTC.